The present TCR beta chain was sequenced within a study of shared clonotypes between healthy human individuals (dated by TCRdb to between 2020 and 2021). A note on the overall study: A few men and two women, aged 18 to 49 years, made up the cohort. Per donor, leukapheresis produced somewhere between about 0.94 and 10 billion PBMCs. Blood TCR repertoires of five healthy adults were deeply sequenced to estimate repertoire size and the extent of clonotype sharing between individuals. For each donor, CD4 naive and CD4 memory were each run on three plates, CD8 naive on two plates, and CD8 memory on one plate. Libraries were prepared and TCR repertoires were sequenced by different laboratories using diverse techniques, in order to increase sequencing depth and limit assay-specific biases. What the work shows at the level of the full study, not this receptor alone: Compared with non-shared clonotypes, clonotypes shared by all four sorted-subset donors had higher generation probabilities. Rarefaction of sorted-subset datasets indicated incomplete sequencing despite the large sequencing depth. Because the study included only a small number of donors, the genetic and exposure-history diversity represented was limited. Larger estimated clonotype richness was generally found for naive subsets than for memory subsets. Based on pairwise subsampling, the degree of clonotype sharing among donors was expected to be affected by sequencing depth. Sampling was restricted to blood, and TCR repertoires in tissue are likely to differ from TCR repertoires in blood. Across a handful of donors, about 5.2% of naive CD4, more than 3% of naive CD8, around 2.5% of memory CD4, and 0.4% of memory CD8 clonotypes were shared.

The donors were healthy, HIV-negative adults who had no recently reported acute infections or vaccinations. Only Caucasian adults living in Nashville, Tennessee, USA were represented among the donors. CD4+ T cells were enriched by magnetic negative selection; naive cells were then positively selected on CD45RA, and the negative fraction formed the memory subset. After blood collection by leukapheresis, PBMCs were isolated using Ficoll-Histopaque density gradient centrifugation and then cryopreserved in the vapor phase of liquid nitrogen. Purity and quantity of every magnetically sorted T cell population were checked by analytical flow cytometry. Genomic DNA was isolated from each sorted fraction and quantified by UV absorbance on a Nanodrop 2000c. Concerning this clone itself: Its antigen is not yet known. No base quality information exists; no much larger clone differs at one position.

TCR CDR3 regions were amplified from genomic DNA by multiplex PCR using the deep immunoSEQ assay. Genomic DNA extracted from each cell subset was distributed evenly over all wells of several immunoSEQ 96-well plates, and each plate served as one replicate. For sorted subsets, approximately 200 ng of genomic DNA, equivalent to some 30,000 T cell genomes, went into each replicate PCR. Purified libraries were quantified with a Qubit 3.0 fluorometer, sized on a Bioanalyzer 2100, and re-quantified with the KAPA Library Quantification kit. Every immunoSEQ 96-well plate was sequenced on a dedicated single-read 150-cycle Illumina NextSeq 550 flow cell. The authors' analysis ran thus. The immunoSEQ output contained only junctional sequences without quality scores, so filtering could not match that applied to full-length reads. Sequences were annotated with PyIR, a Python wrapper for IgBLAST v1.9, and V/J genes and CDR3 were assigned using IMGT germline references. Reads were removed for weak V/J assignments (E-value above 1e-6), missing CDR3, stop codons, out-of-frame junctions, or ambiguous translated residues. A V3J clonotype was defined by an identical inferred V gene, J gene, and CDR3 amino acid sequence. Percentage overlap between repertoires was calculated by dividing the number of shared unique clonotypes by the size of the smaller repertoire. RTK rarefaction, the Chao1 estimator, and Recon v2.1 estimates of unobserved clonotypes were used to assess repertoire richness. Generation probabilities were computed with OLGA for all TCRbeta clonotypes obtained by the gDNA method from several donors. Drawn from immuneACCESS, this table holds only the in-frame rearrangements with V and J called that TCRdb kept. Clones are partly lost; checked studies trace under half to an unresolved V gene and leave the rest unexplained. V and J calls and clone size come straight from that table; D and trimming were deduced from the DNA. The sample yields about 2.3 million clones; 85% to 95% were counted once. The ten largest account for 0.37% of the sample.

The CDR3 holds 15 amino acids from the cysteine to the phenylalanine. Only the CDR3 portion is preserved as DNA: 45 bases, with reading frame beginning at the first base. V is trimmed back by 4 bases and J by 7 bases, and the junction contains 11 bases that no gene match accounts for. According to the germline V gene (reference sequence), CDR1 reads SGHNT and CDR2 reads YYREEE. Sequencing was carried out using naive CD4+ T cells from PBMCs. The cell subset or site label corresponds to: CD45RA+ positively selected. The chain joins TRBV5-4 to TRBJ2-1, with 7 bases matching TRBD2. This TCR came from a man younger than 35 in good health. Some clones in this sample may be carry-over from other donors' samples. The CDR3 amino acid sequence is: CASSPLGGGWNEQFF. The sequenced DNA is TGTGCCAGCAGCCCTTTGGGGGGAGGGTGGAATGAGCAGTTCTTC. Joined to the reference TRBV5-4 and TRBJ2-1 proteins, this CDR3 gives the full variable domain: ETGVTQSPTHLIKTRGQQVTLRCSSQSGHNTVSWYQQALGQGPQFIFQYYREEENGRGNFPPRFSGLQFPNYSSELNVNALELDDSALYLCASSPLGGGWNEQFFGPGTRLTVL.